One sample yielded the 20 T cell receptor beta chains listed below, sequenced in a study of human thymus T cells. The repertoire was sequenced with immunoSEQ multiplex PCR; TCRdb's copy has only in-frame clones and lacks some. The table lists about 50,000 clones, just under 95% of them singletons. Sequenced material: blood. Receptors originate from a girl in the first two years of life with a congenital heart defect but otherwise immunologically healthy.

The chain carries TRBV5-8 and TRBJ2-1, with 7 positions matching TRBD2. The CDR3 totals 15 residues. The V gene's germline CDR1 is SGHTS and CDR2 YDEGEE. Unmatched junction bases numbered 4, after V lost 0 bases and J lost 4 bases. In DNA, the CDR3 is TGTGCCAGCAGCTTGGGCGGGAGTATGTACAATGAGCAGTTCTTC. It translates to CASSLGGSMYNEQFF.

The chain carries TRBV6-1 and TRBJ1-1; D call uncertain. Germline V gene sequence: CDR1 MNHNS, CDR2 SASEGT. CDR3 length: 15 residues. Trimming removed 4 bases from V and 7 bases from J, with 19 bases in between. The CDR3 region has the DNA TGTGCCAGCAGTGCCGCTGGGCGCAGCCCCCGTGAAGCTTTCTTT. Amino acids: CASSAAGRSPREAFF.

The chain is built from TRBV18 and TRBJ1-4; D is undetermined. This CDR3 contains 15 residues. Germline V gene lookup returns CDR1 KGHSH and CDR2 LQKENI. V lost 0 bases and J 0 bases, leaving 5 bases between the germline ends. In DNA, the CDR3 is TGTGCCAGCTCACCACCGTCGGCAACTAATGAAAAACTGTTTTTT. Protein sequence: CASSPPSATNEKLFF.

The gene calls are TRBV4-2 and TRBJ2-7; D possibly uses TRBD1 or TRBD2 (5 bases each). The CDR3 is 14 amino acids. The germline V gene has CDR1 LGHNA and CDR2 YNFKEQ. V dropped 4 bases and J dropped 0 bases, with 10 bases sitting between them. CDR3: CASSRDGVSYEQYF. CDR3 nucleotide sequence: TGTGCCAGCAGCCGGGACGGAGTCTCCTACGAGCAGTACTTC.

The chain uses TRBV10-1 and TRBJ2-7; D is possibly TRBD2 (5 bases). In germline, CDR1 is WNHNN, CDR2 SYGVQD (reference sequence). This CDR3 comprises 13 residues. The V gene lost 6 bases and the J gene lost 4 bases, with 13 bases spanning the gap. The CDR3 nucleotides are TGCGCCAGCAGCCCCAGCGCGGGTTACGAGCAGTACTTC. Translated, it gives CASSPSAGYEQYF.

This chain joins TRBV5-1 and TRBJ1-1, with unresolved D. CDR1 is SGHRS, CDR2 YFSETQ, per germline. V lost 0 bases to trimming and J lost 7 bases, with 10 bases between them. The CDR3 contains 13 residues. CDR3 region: CASSLETAGEAFF. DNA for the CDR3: TGCGCCAGCAGCTTGGAAACAGCTGGTGAAGCTTTCTTT.

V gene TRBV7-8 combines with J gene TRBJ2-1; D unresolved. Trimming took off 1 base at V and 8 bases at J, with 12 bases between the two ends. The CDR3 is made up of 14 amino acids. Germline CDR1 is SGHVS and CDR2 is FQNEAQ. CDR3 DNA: TGTGCCAGCAGCTTAGACTTGCTATACGATGAGCAGTTCTTC. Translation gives CASSLDLLYDEQFF.

CDR3 in amino acids: CASSLFGGTEAFF. The CDR3 nucleotides are TGTGCCAGCAGCTTGTTTGGGGGGACTGAAGCTTTCTTT. The chain links TRBV5-4 to TRBJ1-1; weak D call: TRBD1 (5 bases). This CDR3 has 13 residues. V was trimmed by 1 base and J by 5 bases, leaving 9 bases between them. CDR1 is SGHNT, CDR2 YYREEE, per germline (reference sequence).

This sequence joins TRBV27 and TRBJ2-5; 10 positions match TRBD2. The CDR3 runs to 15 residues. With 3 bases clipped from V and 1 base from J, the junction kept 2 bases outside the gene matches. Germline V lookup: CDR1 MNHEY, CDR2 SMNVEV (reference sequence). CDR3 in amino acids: CASSFSGRAQETQYF. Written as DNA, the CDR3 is TGTGCCAGCAGTTTCAGCGGGAGGGCCCAAGAGACCCAGTACTTC.

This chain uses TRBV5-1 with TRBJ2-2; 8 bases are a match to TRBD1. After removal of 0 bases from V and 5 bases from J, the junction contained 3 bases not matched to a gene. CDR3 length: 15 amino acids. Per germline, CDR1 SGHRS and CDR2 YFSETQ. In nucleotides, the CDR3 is TGCGCCAGCAGCTTGGCAGGGGGCAGGACCGGGGAGCTGTTTTTT. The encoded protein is CASSLAGGRTGELFF.

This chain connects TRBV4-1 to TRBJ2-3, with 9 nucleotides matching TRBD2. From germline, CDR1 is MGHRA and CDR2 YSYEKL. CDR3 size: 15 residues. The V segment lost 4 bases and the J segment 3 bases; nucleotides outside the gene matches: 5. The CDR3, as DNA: TGCGCCAGCAGCCTAGCGGGAGCTATTACAGATACGCAGTATTTT. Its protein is CASSLAGAITDTQYF.

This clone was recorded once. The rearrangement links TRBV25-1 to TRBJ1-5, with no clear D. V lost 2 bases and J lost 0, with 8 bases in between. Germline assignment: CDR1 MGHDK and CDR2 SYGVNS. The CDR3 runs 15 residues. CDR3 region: CASSEGRHSNQPQHF. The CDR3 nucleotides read TGTGCCAGCAGTGAAGGGCGTCATAGCAATCAGCCCCAGCATTTT.

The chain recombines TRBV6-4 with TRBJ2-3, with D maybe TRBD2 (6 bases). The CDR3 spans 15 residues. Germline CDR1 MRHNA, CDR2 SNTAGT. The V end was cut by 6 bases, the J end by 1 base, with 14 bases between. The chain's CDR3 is CASRPRDSCTDTQYF. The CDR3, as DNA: TGTGCCAGCAGGCCCCGGGACTCTTGCACAGATACGCAGTATTTT.

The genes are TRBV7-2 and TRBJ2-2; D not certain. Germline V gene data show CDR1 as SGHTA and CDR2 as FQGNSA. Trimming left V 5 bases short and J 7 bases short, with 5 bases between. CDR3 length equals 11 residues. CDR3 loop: CASSGHGELFF. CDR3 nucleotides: TGTGCCAGCAGCGGCCACGGGGAGCTGTTTTTT. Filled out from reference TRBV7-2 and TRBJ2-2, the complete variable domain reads GAGVSQSPSNKVTEKGKDVELRCDPISGHTALYWYRQSLGQGLEFLIYFQGNSAPDKSGLPSDRFSAERTGGSVSTLTIQRTQQEDSAVYLCASSGHGELFFGEGSRLTVL.

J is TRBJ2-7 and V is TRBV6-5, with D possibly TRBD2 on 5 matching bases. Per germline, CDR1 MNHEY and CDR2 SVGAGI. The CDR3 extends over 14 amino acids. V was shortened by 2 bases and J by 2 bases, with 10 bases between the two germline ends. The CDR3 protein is CASSYGWGAYEQYF. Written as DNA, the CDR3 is TGTGCCAGCAGTTACGGCTGGGGAGCCTACGAGCAGTACTTC.

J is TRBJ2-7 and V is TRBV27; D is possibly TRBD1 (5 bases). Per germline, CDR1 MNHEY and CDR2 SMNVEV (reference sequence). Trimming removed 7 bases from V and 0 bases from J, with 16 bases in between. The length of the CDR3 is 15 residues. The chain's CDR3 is CASTSLTARSYEQYF. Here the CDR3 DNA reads TGTGCCAGCACTTCCCTGACAGCCCGCTCCTACGAGCAGTACTTC.

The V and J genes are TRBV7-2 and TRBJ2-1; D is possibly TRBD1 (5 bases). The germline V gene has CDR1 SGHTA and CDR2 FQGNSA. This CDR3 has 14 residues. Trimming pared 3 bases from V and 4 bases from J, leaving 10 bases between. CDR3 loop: CASSLGREYNEQFF. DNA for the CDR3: TGTGCCAGCAGCTTGGGCAGGGAATACAATGAGCAGTTCTTC.

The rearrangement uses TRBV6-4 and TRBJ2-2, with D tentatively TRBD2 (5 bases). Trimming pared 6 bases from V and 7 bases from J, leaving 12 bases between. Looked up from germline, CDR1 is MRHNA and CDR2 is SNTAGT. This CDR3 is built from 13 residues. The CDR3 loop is CASSTREYGELFF. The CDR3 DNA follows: TGTGCCAGCAGCACTAGGGAGTACGGGGAGCTGTTTTTT.

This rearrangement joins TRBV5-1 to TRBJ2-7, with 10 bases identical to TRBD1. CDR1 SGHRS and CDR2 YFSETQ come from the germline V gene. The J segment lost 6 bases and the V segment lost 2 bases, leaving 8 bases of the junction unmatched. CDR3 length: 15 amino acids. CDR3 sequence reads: CASSFSDRGLLEQYF. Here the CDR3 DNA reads TGCGCCAGCAGCTTTTCCGACAGGGGGCTTCTCGAGCAGTACTTC.

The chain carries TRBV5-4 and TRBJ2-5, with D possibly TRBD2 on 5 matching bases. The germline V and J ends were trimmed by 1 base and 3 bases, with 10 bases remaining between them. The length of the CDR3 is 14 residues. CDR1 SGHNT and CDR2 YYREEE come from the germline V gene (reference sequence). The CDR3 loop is CASSLPGSKETQYF. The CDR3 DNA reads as TGTGCCAGCAGCTTGCCGGGATCAAAAGAGACCCAGTACTTC. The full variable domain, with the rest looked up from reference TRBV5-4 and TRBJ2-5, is ETGVTQSPTHLIKTRGQQVTLRCSSQSGHNTVSWYQQALGQGPQFIFQYYREEENGRGNFPPRFSGLQFPNYSSELNVNALELDDSALYLCASSLPGSKETQYFGPGTRLLVL.